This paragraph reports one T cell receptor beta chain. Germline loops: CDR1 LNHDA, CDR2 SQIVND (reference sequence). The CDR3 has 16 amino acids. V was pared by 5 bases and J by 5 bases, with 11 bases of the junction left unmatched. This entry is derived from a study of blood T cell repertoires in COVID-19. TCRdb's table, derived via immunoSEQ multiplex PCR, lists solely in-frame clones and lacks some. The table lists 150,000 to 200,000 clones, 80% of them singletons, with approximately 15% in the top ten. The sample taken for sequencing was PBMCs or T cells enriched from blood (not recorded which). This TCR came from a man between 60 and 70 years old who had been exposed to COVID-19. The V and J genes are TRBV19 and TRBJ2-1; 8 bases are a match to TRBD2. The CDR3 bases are TGTGCCAGTAGTCCGGGACTAGGGGAAGGTCACAATGAGCAGTTCTTC. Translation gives CASSPGLGEGHNEQFF.